What follows are 10 T cell receptor beta chains derived from one specimen sequenced in a study of T-cell memory formation after mild COVID-19. TCRdb reprocessed the 5' RACE reads with MiXCR, giving one entry per CDR3 protein. The sample yields 470,000 or so distinct CDR3 sequences, around 19% seen once. The source material was PBMCs or a T cell subset sorted from them (not recorded which). All receptors come from an adult woman who had mild COVID-19 (a few samples of this study predate the infection). Cell type and time point are not known.

J is TRBJ1-2 and V is TRBV20-1, with D hard to call. Trimming stripped 5 bases from V and 10 bases from J, with 17 bases between. The V gene's germline CDR1 is DFQATT and CDR2 SNEGSKA (reference sequence). The CDR3 totals 12 residues. CDR3 loop: CSAPRASIDYTF. The CDR3 nucleotides read TGCAGTGCTCCCCGGGCCTCCATTGACTACACCTTC.

The rearrangement joins TRBV4-3 to TRBJ2-2; D is unclear. In germline, CDR1 is LGHNA, CDR2 YSLEER. The CDR3 is made up of 16 amino acids. Trimming left V 3 bases short and J 5 bases short, with 16 bases between. The DNA for the CDR3 is TGCGCCAGCAGCCATTCTACGCATGAAAGAACCGGGGAGCTGTTTTTT. This codes for CASSHSTHERTGELFF.

This clonotype has a count of ten or more. V usage is TRBV3-1 and J usage is TRBJ1-5; unclear D gene. Germline values: CDR1 LGHDT, CDR2 YNNKEL (reference sequence). The CDR3 runs 13 residues. The V gene lost 4 bases and the J gene lost 5 bases, with 9 bases spanning the gap. This chain's CDR3 is CASSPGPDQPQHF. Here the CDR3 DNA reads TGTGCCAGCAGCCCCGGACCGGATCAGCCCCAGCATTTT.

The CDR3 is CASSLYSPLHF. As DNA, the CDR3 is TGTGCCAGCAGTCTCTATTCACCCCTCCACTTT. V and J are TRBV7-2 and TRBJ1-6, with D unclear. With 6 bases removed from V and 8 bases from J, the gap between germline ends came to 5 bases. Germline lookup yields CDR1 SGHTA and CDR2 FQGNSA. This CDR3 spans 11 amino acids.

This clonotype was detected a few times. The chain employs TRBV6-2 or TRBV6-3 and TRBJ2-5; 13 nucleotides match TRBD2. This CDR3 has 14 amino acids. The ends lost 6 bases at V and 6 bases at J; junction bases unmatched: 4. CDR1 MNHEY and CDR2 SVGEGT come from the germline V gene. CDR3 bases: TGTGCCAGCAGCCGGACTAGCGGGAGTCAGACCCAGTACTTC. Its protein product is CASSRTSGSQTQYF.

This rearrangement joins TRBV10-3 to TRBJ2-7; 7 nucleotides match TRBD2. This CDR3 contains 16 residues. Germline V gene data show CDR1 as ENHRY and CDR2 as SYGVKD. Trimming cost V 0 bases and J 3 bases; bases outside gene matches: 8. CDR3 in amino acids: CAISESVLAVDYEQYF. In nucleotides, the CDR3 is TGTGCCATCAGTGAGTCGGTCCTAGCGGTAGACTACGAGCAGTACTTC.

This clonotype was observed a few times. This sequence joins TRBV5-1 and TRBJ2-3; 7 nucleotides agree with TRBD1. The junction had 5 bases not matched to a gene; V was cut back by 0 bases and J by 1 base. CDR1 and CDR2 (germline): SGHRS, YFSETQ. The length of the CDR3 is 16 residues. CDR3 in DNA: TGCGCCAGCAGCTTGGGACAGGGACAACGCACAGATACGCAGTATTTT. Translating gives CASSLGQGQRTDTQYF.

This clonotype has just a few counts. This chain uses TRBV19 with TRBJ2-1, with TRBD2 matching over 8 bases. There are 13 residues in the CDR3. Per germline, CDR1 LNHDA and CDR2 SQIVND (reference sequence). The ends lost 0 bases at V and 16 bases at J; junction bases unmatched: 8. The CDR3 loop reads CASSIEGRLAPFF. In DNA, the CDR3 is TGTGCCAGTAGTATAGAGGGCCGACTAGCGCCTTTCTTC.

In its sample, this clonotype was seen many times. One end of the junction is discordant with germline, which a read error may explain. This rearrangement joins TRBV12-3 or TRBV12-4 to TRBJ2-1; 10 positions match TRBD2. CDR3 length: 15 residues. The CDR3 DNA sequence: TGTGCCAGCAGCTTAGCGGGAGGTCCCTACAATGAGCAGTTCTTC. This translates into CASSLAGGPYNEQFF.

This clonotype was counted a few times. V is TRBV12-3 or TRBV12-4 and J is TRBJ2-7; no clear D gene. The V and J ends lost 3 bases and 3 bases respectively, with 18 bases between them. The CDR3 covers 16 residues. The CDR3 loop reads CASSLGPTEALYEQYF. The DNA of the CDR3 is TGTGCCAGCAGTTTGGGCCCTACAGAGGCGCTCTACGAGCAGTACTTC.